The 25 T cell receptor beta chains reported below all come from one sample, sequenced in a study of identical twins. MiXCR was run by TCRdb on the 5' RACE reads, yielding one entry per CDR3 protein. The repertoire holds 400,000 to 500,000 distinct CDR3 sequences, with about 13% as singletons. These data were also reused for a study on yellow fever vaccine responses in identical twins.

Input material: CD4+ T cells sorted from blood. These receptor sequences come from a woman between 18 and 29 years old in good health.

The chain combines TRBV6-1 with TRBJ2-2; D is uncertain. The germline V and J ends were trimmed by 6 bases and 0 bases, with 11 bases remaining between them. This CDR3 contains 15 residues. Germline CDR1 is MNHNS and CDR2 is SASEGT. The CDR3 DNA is TGTGCCAGCAGAGTGGCACTTGCGAACACCGGGGAGCTGTTTTTT. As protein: CASRVALANTGELFF.

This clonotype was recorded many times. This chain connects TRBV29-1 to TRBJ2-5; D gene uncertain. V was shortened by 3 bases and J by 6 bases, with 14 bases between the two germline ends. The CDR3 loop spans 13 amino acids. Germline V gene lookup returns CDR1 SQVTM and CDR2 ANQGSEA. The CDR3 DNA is TGCAGCGTTGAGGCAGACGATCAACAGACCCAGTACTTC. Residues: CSVEADDQQTQYF.

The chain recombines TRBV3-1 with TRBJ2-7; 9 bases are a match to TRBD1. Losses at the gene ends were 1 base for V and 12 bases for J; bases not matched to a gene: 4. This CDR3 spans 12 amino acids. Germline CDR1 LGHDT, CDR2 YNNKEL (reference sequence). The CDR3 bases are TGTGCCAGCAGCCAAGGGACAGGGGATCGGTACTTC. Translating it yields CASSQGTGDRYF.

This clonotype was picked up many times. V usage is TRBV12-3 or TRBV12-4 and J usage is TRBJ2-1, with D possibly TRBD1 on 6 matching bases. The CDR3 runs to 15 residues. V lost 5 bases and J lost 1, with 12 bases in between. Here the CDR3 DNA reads TGTGCCAGCAGTCCCGACAGGAATTCCTACAATGAGCAGTTCTTC. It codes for CASSPDRNSYNEQFF.

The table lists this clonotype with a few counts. The CDR3 DNA reads as TGTGCCAGCAGCCCAGCAGGACTAGGTGTGATAGATACGCAGTATTTT. Protein: CASSPAGLGVIDTQYF. The genes are TRBV4-2 and TRBJ2-3, with 7 bases fitting TRBD2. V shed 4 bases, J shed 5 bases, and the junction held 12 bases outside the gene matches. CDR1 and CDR2 (germline): LGHNA, YNFKEQ. The CDR3 loop spans 16 amino acids.

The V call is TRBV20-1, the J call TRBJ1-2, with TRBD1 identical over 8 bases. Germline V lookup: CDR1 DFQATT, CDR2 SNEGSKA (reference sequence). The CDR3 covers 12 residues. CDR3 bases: TGCAGCCGAACCGACAGGGGCTCTGGCTACACCTTC. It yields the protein CSRTDRGSGYTF.

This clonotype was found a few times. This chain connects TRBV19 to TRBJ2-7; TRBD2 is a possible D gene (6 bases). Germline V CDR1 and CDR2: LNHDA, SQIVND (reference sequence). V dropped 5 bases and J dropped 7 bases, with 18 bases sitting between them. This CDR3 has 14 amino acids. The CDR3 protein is CASSFVGDGREQYF. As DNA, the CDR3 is TGTGCCAGTAGTTTTGTTGGCGATGGGAGGGAGCAGTACTTC.

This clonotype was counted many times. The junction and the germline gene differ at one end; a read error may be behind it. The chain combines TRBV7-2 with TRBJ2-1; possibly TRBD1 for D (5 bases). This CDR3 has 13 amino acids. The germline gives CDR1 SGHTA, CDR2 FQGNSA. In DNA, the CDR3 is TGCGCCAGCAGCCTACGACAGTACAATGAGCAGTTCTTC. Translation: CASSLRQYNEQFF.

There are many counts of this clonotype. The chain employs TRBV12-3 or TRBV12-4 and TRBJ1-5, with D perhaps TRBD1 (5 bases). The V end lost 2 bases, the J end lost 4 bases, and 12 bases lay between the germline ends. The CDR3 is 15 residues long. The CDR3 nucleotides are TGTGCCAGCAGTTTATCCGAGACAGCGAATCAGCCCCAGCATTTT. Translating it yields CASSLSETANQPQHF.

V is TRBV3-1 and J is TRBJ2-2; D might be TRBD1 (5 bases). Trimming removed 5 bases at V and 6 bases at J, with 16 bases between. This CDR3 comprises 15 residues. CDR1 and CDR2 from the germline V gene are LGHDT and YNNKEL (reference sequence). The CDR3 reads CASSAGRADAGELFF. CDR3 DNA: TGTGCCAGCAGCGCCGGCAGGGCGGATGCCGGGGAGCTGTTTTTT.

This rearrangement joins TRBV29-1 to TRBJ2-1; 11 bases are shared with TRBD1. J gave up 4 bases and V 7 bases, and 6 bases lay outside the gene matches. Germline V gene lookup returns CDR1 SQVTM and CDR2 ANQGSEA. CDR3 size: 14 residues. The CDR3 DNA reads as TGCAGCGCCTTCGGGACAGGGGGATACAATGAGCAGTTCTTC. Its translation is CSAFGTGGYNEQFF.

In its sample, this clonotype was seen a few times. In DNA, the CDR3 is TGTGCCAGCAGCTTTGATGGGCATGAGCAGTTCTTC. As protein: CASSFDGHEQFF. The chain employs TRBV11-2 and TRBJ2-1, with D unresolved. From germline, CDR1 is SGHAT and CDR2 FQNNGV. This CDR3 contains 12 residues. Between the trimmed V and J ends, which lost 3 bases and 8 bases, there was a span of 8 bases.

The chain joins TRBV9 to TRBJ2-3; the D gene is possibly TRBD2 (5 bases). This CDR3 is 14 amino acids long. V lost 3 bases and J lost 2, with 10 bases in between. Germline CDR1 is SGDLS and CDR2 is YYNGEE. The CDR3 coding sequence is TGTGCCAGCAGCGACCCCGGGAACACAGATACGCAGTATTTT. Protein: CASSDPGNTDTQYF.

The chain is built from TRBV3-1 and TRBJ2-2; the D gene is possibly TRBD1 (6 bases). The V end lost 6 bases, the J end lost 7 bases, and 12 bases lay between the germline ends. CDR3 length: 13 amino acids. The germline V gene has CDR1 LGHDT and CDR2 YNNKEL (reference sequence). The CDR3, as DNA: TGTGCCAGCAGACACAGGGCTGGCGGGGAGCTGTTTTTT. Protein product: CASRHRAGGELFF. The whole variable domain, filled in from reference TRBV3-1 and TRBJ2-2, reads DTAVSQTPKYLVTQMGNDKSIKCEQNLGHDTMYWYKQDSKKFLKIMFSYNNKELIINETVPNRFSPKSPDKAHLNLHINSLELGDSAVYFCASRHRAGGELFFGEGSRLTVL.

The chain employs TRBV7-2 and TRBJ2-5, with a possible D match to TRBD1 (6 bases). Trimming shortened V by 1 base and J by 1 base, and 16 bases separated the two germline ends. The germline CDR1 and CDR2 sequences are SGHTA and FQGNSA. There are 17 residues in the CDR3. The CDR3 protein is CASSLVRQGKTQETQYF. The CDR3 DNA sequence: TGTGCCAGCAGCTTAGTTCGGCAGGGGAAAACCCAAGAGACCCAGTACTTC.

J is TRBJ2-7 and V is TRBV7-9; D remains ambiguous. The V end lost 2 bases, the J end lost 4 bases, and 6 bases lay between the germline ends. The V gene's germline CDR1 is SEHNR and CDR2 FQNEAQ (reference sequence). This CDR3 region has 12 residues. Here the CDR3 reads CASSLKVYEQYF. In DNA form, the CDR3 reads TGTGCCAGCAGCTTAAAAGTTTACGAGCAGTACTTC.

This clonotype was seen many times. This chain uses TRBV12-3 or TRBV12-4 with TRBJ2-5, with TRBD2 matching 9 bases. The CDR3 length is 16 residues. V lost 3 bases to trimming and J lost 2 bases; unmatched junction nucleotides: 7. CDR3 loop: CASSFSTSGWQETQYF. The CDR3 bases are TGTGCCAGCAGTTTTAGTACTAGCGGGTGGCAAGAGACCCAGTACTTC.

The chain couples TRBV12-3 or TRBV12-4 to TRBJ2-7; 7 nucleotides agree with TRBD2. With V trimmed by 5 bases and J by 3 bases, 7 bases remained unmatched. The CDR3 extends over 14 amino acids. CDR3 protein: CASSQGGVDYEQYF. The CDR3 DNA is TGTGCCAGCAGTCAGGGAGGGGTGGACTACGAGCAGTACTTC.

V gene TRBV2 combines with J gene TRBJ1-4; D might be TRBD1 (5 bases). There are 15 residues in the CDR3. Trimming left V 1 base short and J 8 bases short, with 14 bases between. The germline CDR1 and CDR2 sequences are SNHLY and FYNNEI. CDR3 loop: CASSEGRGRWEKLFF. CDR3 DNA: TGTGCCAGCAGTGAAGGGAGGGGTCGTTGGGAAAAACTGTTTTTT. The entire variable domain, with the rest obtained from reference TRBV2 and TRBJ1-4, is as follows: EPEVTQTPSHQVTQMGQEVILRCVPISNHLYFYWYRQILGQKVEFLVSFYNNEISEKSEIFDDQFSVERPDGSNFTLKIRSTKLEDSAMYFCASSEGRGRWEKLFFGSGTQLSVL.

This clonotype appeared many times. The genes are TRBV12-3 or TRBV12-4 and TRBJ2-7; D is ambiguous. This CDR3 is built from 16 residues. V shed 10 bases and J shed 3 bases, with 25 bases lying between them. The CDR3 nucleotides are TGTGCCACCACGCCTCGCCCCGGAGAGAGAGGCTACGAGCAGTACTTC. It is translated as CATTPRPGERGYEQYF.

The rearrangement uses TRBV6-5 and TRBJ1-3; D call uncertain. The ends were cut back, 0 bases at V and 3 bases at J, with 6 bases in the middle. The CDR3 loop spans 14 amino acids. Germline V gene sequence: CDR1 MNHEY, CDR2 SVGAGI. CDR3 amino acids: CASSYSNGGNTIYF. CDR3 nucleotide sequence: TGTGCCAGCAGTTACTCCAACGGTGGAAACACCATATATTTT.

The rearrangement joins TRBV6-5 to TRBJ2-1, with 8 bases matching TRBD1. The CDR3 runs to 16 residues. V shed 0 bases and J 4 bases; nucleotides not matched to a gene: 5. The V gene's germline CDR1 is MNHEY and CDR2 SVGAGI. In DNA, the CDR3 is TGTGCCAGCAGTTACTCGAGCGGACAGGGATACAATGAGCAGTTCTTC. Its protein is CASSYSSGQGYNEQFF.

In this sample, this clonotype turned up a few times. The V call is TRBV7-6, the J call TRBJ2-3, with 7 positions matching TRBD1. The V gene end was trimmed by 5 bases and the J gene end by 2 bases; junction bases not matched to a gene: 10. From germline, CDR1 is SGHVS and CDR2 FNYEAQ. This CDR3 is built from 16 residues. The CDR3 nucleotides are TGTGCCAGCAGCCGAAACAGGGGCCTAACCACAGATACGCAGTATTTT. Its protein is CASSRNRGLTTDTQYF. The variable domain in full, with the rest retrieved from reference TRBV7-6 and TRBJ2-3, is GAGVSQSPRYKVTKRGQDVALRCDPISGHVSLYWYRQALGQGPEFLTYFNYEAQQDKSGLPNDRFSAERPEGSISTLTIQRTEQRDSAMYRCASSRNRGLTTDTQYFGPGTRLTVL.

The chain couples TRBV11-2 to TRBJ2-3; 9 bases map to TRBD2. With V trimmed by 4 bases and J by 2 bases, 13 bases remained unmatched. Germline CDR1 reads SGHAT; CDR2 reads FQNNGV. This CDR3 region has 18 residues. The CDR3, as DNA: TGTGCCAGCAGCTCAAAATGGGAGCGGGGGGCCGACACAGATACGCAGTATTTT. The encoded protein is CASSSKWERGADTDTQYF.

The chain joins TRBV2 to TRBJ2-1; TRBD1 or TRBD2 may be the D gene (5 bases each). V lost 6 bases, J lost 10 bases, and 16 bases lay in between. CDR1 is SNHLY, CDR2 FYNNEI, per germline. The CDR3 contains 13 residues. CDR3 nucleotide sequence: TGTGCCAGCAGGGGGAACCAATGGGGGGAGCAGTTCTTC. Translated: CASRGNQWGEQFF.